This is a list of T cell receptor beta chains from one sample in a study of blood T cell repertoires in COVID-19. Profiling relied on immunoSEQ multiplex PCR, and the TCRdb table lists in-frame clones only, not all of them. The sample lists roughly 49,000 clones, 83% occurring once. The specimen sequenced was peripheral blood. The receptors shown here come from a man aged 35-49 years with acute or convalescent COVID-19. The CDR3 runs from the conserved cysteine through the conserved F or W. The order of the fields is J gene, clone size, D gene, V gene, CDR3 protein, CDR3 DNA. A D gene is named only where the DNA matches it firmly. For some rows the clone size is stated as once, few or many, or as a class when expanded; others skip it.

J: TRBJ1-1; size: .; D: .; V: TRBV19; CDR3: CASSILTGSGNTEAFF; DNA: TGTGCCAGTAGCATCTTGACGGGAAGCGGGAACACTGAAGCTTTCTTT
J: TRBJ2-1; size: .; D: .; V: TRBV5-1; CDR3: CASSRGQPGNEQFF; DNA: TGCGCCAGCAGCCGAGGACAGCCAGGCAATGAGCAGTTCTTC
J: TRBJ2-1; size: .; D: .; V: TRBV27; CDR3: CASSPPRYNEQFF; DNA: TGTGCCAGCAGTCCGCCCCGGTACAATGAGCAGTTCTTC
J: TRBJ2-7; size: .; D: .; V: TRBV10-2; CDR3: CASRGASAALYEQYF; DNA: TGCGCCAGCAGGGGAGCCAGCGCGGCTCTCTACGAGCAGTACTTC
J: TRBJ1-1; size: .; D: .; V: TRBV5-1; CDR3: CASSSGTFARNTEAFF; DNA: TGCGCCAGCAGCTCAGGAACCTTTGCGAGGAACACTGAAGCTTTCTTT
J: TRBJ2-5; size: .; D: TRBD2; V: TRBV6-5; CDR3: CASSSRGGLQETQYF; DNA: TGTGCCAGCAGTTCCCGGGGGGGCCTCCAAGAGACCCAGTACTTC
J: TRBJ1-5; size: .; D: .; V: TRBV19; CDR3: CASSTGGDRAQHF; DNA: TGTGCCAGTAGTACCGGCGGGGATCGGGCCCAGCATTTT
J: TRBJ1-1; size: .; D: .; V: TRBV2; CDR3: CASSDSRTTEAFF; DNA: TGTGCCAGCAGTGATTCCAGAACCACTGAAGCTTTCTTT
J: TRBJ1-2; size: few; D: TRBD1; V: TRBV5-1; CDR3: CASSLGTGVVSLYGYTF; DNA: TGCGCCAGCAGCTTGGGGACAGGGGTCGTATCCCTCTATGGCTACACCTTC
J: TRBJ2-1; size: .; D: .; V: TRBV6-6; CDR3: CASSDDREQFF; DNA: TGTGCCAGCAGCGACGACAGGGAGCAGTTCTTC
J: TRBJ2-5; size: .; D: TRBD2; V: TRBV18; CDR3: CASSPGLAGGPRETQYF; DNA: TGTGCCAGCTCACCGGGACTAGCGGGAGGGCCGAGAGAGACCCAGTACTTC
J: TRBJ2-5; size: .; D: TRBD2; V: TRBV24-1; CDR3: CATSDSGPGGKTQYF; DNA: TGTGCCACCAGTGATTCGGGCCCGGGGGGGAAGACCCAGTACTTC
J: TRBJ1-5; size: .; D: .; V: TRBV6-1; CDR3: CASSDFRSQPQHF; DNA: TGTGCCAGCAGTGATTTCCGGTCTCAGCCCCAGCATTTT
J: TRBJ1-5; size: few; D: .; V: TRBV19; CDR3: CASSQTSAVGRTYGNQPQHF; DNA: TGTGCCAGTAGTCAAACGTCCGCGGTAGGAAGAACGTATGGCAATCAGCCCCAGCATTTT
J: TRBJ2-5; size: .; D: .; V: TRBV3-1/TRBV3-2; CDR3: CASMGVRETQYF; DNA: TGTGCCAGCATGGGTGTGAGGGAGACCCAGTACTTC
J: TRBJ1-3; size: .; D: .; V: TRBV30; CDR3: CAWSVRGSGNTIYF; DNA: TGTGCCTGGAGTGTAAGAGGATCTGGAAACACCATATATTTT
J: TRBJ2-5; size: .; D: TRBD2; V: TRBV2; CDR3: CASGLAGGLPGETQYF; DNA: TGTGCCAGCGGACTAGCGGGGGGACTTCCTGGGGAGACCCAGTACTTC
J: TRBJ1-1; size: .; D: .; V: TRBV7-8; CDR3: CASSPTGFGPWSAFF; DNA: TGTGCCAGCAGCCCCACAGGGTTTGGGCCCTGGTCGGCTTTCTTT
J: TRBJ1-5; size: .; D: TRBD1; V: TRBV19; CDR3: CASREEVGTDPSRPQHF; DNA: TGTGCCAGTAGAGAGGAAGTAGGGACAGACCCTTCGCGGCCCCAGCATTTT
J: TRBJ2-3; size: .; D: TRBD2; V: TRBV10-1; CDR3: CASSDGGTTAKDTQYF; DNA: TGCGCCAGCAGTGATGGGGGGACTACCGCGAAAGATACGCAGTATTTT
J: TRBJ1-2; size: .; D: .; V: TRBV24-1; CDR3: CATSDQNSRDIYGYTF; DNA: TGTGCCACCAGTGATCAAAACTCCCGGGACATCTATGGCTACACCTTC
J: TRBJ2-3; size: .; D: TRBD2; V: TRBV28; CDR3: CASSPPDLAGTDTQYF; DNA: TGTGCCAGCAGCCCGCCGGATCTAGCGGGCACAGATACGCAGTATTTT
J: TRBJ2-7; size: few; D: .; V: TRBV12-3/TRBV12-4; CDR3: CASSLGGLEQYF; DNA: TGTGCCAGCAGTTTGGGGGGGCTCGAGCAGTACTTC
J: TRBJ2-5; size: .; D: .; V: TRBV5-5; CDR3: CASSLGHPKETQYF; DNA: TGTGCCAGCAGCTTGGGACACCCTAAAGAGACCCAGTACTTC
J: TRBJ1-2; size: .; D: .; V: TRBV6-5; CDR3: CATLRVSYGYTF; DNA: TGTGCCACCCTCCGGGTCTCCTATGGCTACACCTTC
J: TRBJ2-5; size: .; D: TRBD1; V: TRBV2; CDR3: CASSPGQGQTQYF; DNA: TGTGCCAGCAGCCCAGGACAGGGCCAGACCCAGTACTTC
J: TRBJ1-4; size: .; D: .; V: TRBV6-5; CDR3: CASSYGRGGNNEKLFF; DNA: TGTGCCAGCAGTTACGGAAGAGGGGGAAATAATGAAAAACTGTTTTTT
J: TRBJ1-1; size: .; D: TRBD1; V: TRBV19; CDR3: CASSIDRVGTEAFF; DNA: TGTGCCAGTAGTATCGACAGGGTTGGAACTGAAGCTTTCTTT
J: TRBJ2-5; size: once; D: TRBD1; V: TRBV2; CDR3: CASKQGAGTQYF; DNA: TGTGCCAGCAAACAGGGGGCGGGGACCCAGTACTTC
J: TRBJ2-3; size: few; D: .; V: TRBV30; CDR3: CAWSSTRTGGGYF; DNA: TGTGCCTGGAGTTCTACTCGGACAGGAGGGGGGTATTTT
J: TRBJ1-3; size: .; D: TRBD1; V: TRBV5-1; CDR3: CASSPGTGGSGNTIYF; DNA: TGCGCCAGCAGCCCCGGGACAGGAGGCTCTGGAAACACCATATATTTT
J: TRBJ2-3; size: .; D: TRBD2; V: TRBV3-1/TRBV3-2; CDR3: CASSQARSSGSTDTQYF; DNA: TGTGCCAGCAGCCAAGCGAGGAGTAGCGGGAGCACAGATACGCAGTATTTT
J: TRBJ2-2; size: .; D: .; V: TRBV9; CDR3: CASSVVSTFPGELFF; DNA: TGTGCCAGCAGCGTAGTTAGTACCTTCCCCGGGGAGCTGTTTTTT
J: TRBJ2-7; size: .; D: .; V: TRBV13; CDR3: CASSLGRRGPYEQYF; DNA: TGTGCCAGCAGCTTAGGCCGGCGGGGACCCTACGAGCAGTACTTC
J: TRBJ1-3; size: .; D: .; V: TRBV5-1; CDR3: CASSLGDSGNTIYF; DNA: TGCGCCAGCAGCTTGGGAGACTCTGGAAACACCATATATTTT
J: TRBJ1-1; size: .; D: TRBD1; V: TRBV3-1/TRBV3-2; CDR3: CASSADRAAFF; DNA: TGTGCCAGCAGCGCGGACAGGGCAGCTTTCTTT
J: TRBJ1-6; size: medium-sized; D: TRBD1; V: TRBV10-2; CDR3: CASSTGTGRNSPLHF; DNA: TGCGCCAGCAGCACCGGGACAGGCCGGAATTCACCCCTCCACTTT
J: TRBJ1-1; size: few; D: .; V: TRBV5-1; CDR3: CASSSTGHTEAFF; DNA: TGCGCCAGCAGCTCAACAGGGCACACTGAAGCTTTCTTT
J: TRBJ1-6; size: once; D: .; V: TRBV3-1/TRBV3-2; CDR3: CASSQGDRNSPLHF; DNA: TGTGCCAGCAGCCAGGGAGATCGGAATTCACCCCTCCACTTT
J: TRBJ2-3; size: .; D: TRBD2; V: TRBV6-6; CDR3: CASSPQLAGADTQYF; DNA: TGTGCCAGCAGTCCGCAACTAGCGGGGGCAGATACGCAGTATTTT
J: TRBJ2-3; size: .; D: TRBD2; V: TRBV3-1/TRBV3-2; CDR3: CASSPPGLAVTDTQYF; DNA: TGTGCCAGCAGCCCACCGGGACTAGCGGTCACAGATACGCAGTATTTT
J: TRBJ2-2; size: .; D: TRBD2; V: TRBV18; CDR3: CASSLTSDFGGELFF; DNA: TGTGCCAGCTCACTGACTAGCGACTTCGGGGGGGAGCTGTTTTTT